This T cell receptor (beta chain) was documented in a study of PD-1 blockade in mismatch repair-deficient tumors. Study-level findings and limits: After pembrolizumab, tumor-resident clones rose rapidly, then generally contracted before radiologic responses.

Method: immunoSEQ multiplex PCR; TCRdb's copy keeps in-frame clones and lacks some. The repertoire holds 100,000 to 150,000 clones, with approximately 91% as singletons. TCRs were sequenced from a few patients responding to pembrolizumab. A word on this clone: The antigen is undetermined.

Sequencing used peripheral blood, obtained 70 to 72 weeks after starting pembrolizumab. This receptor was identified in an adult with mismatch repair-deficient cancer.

CDR3 sequence reads: CASSQEWVRGRHSGANVLTF. The DNA for the CDR3 is TGTGCCAGCAGCCAAGAATGGGTCAGGGGGCGCCACTCTGGGGCCAACGTCCTGACTTTC. V is TRBV14 and J is TRBJ2-6, with TRBD1 matching 8 bases. Germline CDR1 reads SGHDN; CDR2 reads FVKESK. The CDR3 is made up of 20 amino acids. The ends lost 0 bases at V and 0 bases at J; junction bases unmatched: 10. The full variable domain, with the rest looked up from reference TRBV14 and TRBJ2-6, is EAGVTQFPSHSVIEKGQTVTLRCDPISGHDNLYWYRRVMGKEIKFLLHFVKESKQDESGMPNNRFLAERTGGTYSTLKVQPAELEDSGVYFCASSQEWVRGRHSGANVLTFGAGSRLTVL.